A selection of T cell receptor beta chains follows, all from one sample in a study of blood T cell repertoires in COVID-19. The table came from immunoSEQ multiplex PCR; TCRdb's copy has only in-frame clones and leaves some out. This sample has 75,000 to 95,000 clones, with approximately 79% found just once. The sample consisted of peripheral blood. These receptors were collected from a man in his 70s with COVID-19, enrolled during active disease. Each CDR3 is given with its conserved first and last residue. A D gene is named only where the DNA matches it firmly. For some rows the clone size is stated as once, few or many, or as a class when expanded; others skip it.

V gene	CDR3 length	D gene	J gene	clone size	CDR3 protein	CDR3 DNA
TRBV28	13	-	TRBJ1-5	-	CASSLRGSQPQHF	TGTGCCAGCAGTTTACGGGGAAGTCAGCCCCAGCATTTT
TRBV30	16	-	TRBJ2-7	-	CAWSRGRLVLSYEQYF	TGTGCCTGGAGTAGAGGGAGACTAGTACTTTCCTACGAGCAGTACTTC
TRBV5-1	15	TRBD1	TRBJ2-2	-	CASSFGTGYTGELFF	TGCGCCAGCAGCTTCGGGACAGGATACACCGGGGAGCTGTTTTTT
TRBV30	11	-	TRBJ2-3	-	CAWSITDTQYF	TGTGCCTGGAGCATCACAGATACGCAGTATTTT
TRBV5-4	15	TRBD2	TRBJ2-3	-	CASRLAGVITDTQYF	TGTGCCAGCAGGTTAGCGGGAGTAATAACAGATACGCAGTATTTT
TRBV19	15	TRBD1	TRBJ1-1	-	CATQKGGSGSTEAFF	TGTGCCACTCAAAAAGGGGGCTCGGGTAGCACTGAAGCTTTCTTT
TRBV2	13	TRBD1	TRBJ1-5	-	CASGDRGPQPQHF	TGTGCCAGCGGAGACAGGGGGCCTCAGCCCCAGCATTTT
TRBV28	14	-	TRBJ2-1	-	CASSFIDRPNEQFF	TGTGCCAGCAGTTTCATAGACAGGCCCAATGAGCAGTTCTTC
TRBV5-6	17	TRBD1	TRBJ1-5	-	CASSSTRDSHSNQPQHF	TGTGCCAGCAGCTCAACCCGGGACAGCCATAGCAATCAGCCCCAGCATTTT
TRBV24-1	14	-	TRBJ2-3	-	CATSITGDTDTQYF	TGTGCCACCAGCATTACAGGAGACACAGATACGCAGTATTTT
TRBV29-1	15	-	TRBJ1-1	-	CSVVPHGPRDTEAFF	TGCAGCGTTGTCCCTCACGGCCCCCGGGACACTGAAGCTTTCTTT
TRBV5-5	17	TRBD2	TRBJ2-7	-	CASSPGLASGHFYEQYF	TGTGCCAGCAGCCCCGGGCTGGCTAGCGGCCATTTCTACGAGCAGTACTTC
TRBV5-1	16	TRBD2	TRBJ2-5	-	CASSLATSGVQETQYF	TGCGCCAGCAGCCTCGCTACTAGCGGTGTCCAAGAGACCCAGTACTTC
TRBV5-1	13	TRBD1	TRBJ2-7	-	CASSLQGADEQYF	TGCGCCAGCAGCTTACAGGGGGCGGACGAGCAGTACTTC
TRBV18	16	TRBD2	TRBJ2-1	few	CASSATSGSSYNEQFF	TGTGCCAGCTCAGCGACTAGCGGGAGTTCCTACAATGAGCAGTTCTTC
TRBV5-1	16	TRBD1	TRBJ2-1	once	CASSLVRDRETHEQFF	TGCGCCAGCAGCTTGGTGAGGGACAGGGAGACCCATGAGCAGTTCTTC
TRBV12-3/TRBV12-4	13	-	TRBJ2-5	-	CASSSGQQETQYF	TGTGCCAGCAGCTCTGGACAGCAAGAGACCCAGTACTTC
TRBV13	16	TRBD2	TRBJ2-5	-	CASSSGTSGRYETQYF	TGTGCCAGCAGCTCCGGGACTAGCGGGAGATATGAGACCCAGTACTTC
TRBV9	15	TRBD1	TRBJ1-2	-	CASSVGGGANYGYTF	TGTGCCAGCAGTGTAGGAGGGGGCGCTAACTATGGCTACACCTTC
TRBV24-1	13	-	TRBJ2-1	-	CATSAYGGDPQFF	TGTGCCACCAGTGCGTATGGAGGGGACCCGCAGTTCTTC
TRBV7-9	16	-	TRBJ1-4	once	CASSFRRQTNNEKLFF	TGTGCCAGCAGCTTCAGAAGACAGACCAATAATGAAAAACTGTTTTTT
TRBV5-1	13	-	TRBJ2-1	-	CASSWGADNEQFF	TGCGCCAGCAGCTGGGGAGCCGACAATGAGCAGTTCTTC
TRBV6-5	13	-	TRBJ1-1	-	CASRLQVYTEAFF	TGTGCCAGCAGACTACAGGTGTACACTGAAGCTTTCTTT
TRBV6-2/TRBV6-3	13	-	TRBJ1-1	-	CASSPPNTAEAFF	TGTGCCAGCAGTCCCCCAAACACCGCTGAAGCTTTCTTT
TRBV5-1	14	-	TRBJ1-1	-	CASSSQGSNTEAFF	TGCGCCAGCAGTTCACAGGGTTCGAACACTGAAGCTTTCTTT
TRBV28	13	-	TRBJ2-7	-	CASSFPGPYEQYF	TGTGCCAGCAGTTTTCCAGGGCCCTACGAGCAGTACTTC
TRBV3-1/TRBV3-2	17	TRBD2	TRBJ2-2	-	CASSPFRGLGVTGELFF	TGTGCCAGCAGCCCATTTCGAGGACTAGGTGTGACCGGGGAGCTGTTTTTT
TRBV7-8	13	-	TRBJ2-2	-	CASSFSGAGELFF	TGTGCCAGCAGCTTCAGTGGAGCCGGGGAGCTGTTTTTT
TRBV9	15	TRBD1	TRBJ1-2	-	CASSVDGRTGYGYTF	TGTGCCAGCAGCGTAGATGGCCGGACAGGCTATGGCTACACCTTC
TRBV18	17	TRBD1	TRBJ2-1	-	CASSPVQGAGVYNEQFF	TGTGCCAGCTCACCAGTACAGGGGGCGGGGGTCTACAATGAGCAGTTCTTC
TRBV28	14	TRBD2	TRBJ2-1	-	CATRGAGGLNEQFF	TGTGCCACCCGAGGGGCGGGAGGCTTAAATGAGCAGTTCTTC
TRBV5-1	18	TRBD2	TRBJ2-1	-	CASSLALRTSGTDNEQFF	TGCGCCAGCAGCTTGGCCCTACGGACTAGCGGGACCGACAATGAGCAGTTCTTC
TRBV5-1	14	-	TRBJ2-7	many	CASSLAILTDEQYF	TGCGCCAGCAGCTTGGCCATTTTAACGGACGAGCAGTACTTC
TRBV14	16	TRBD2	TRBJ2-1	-	CASSHVAGSSYNEQFF	TGTGCCAGCAGCCACGTAGCGGGATCCTCCTACAATGAGCAGTTCTTC
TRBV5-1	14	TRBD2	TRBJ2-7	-	CASSFRLAGYEQYF	TGCGCCAGCAGCTTCCGACTAGCGGGCTACGAGCAGTACTTC
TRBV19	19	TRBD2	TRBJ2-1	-	CASSPLDRRLAGGHHEQFF	TGTGCCAGTAGTCCCCTAGATCGTCGGCTAGCGGGAGGGCATCATGAGCAGTTCTTC
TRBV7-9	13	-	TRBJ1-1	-	CASSLLGDAEAFF	TGTGCCAGCAGCTTATTGGGAGACGCTGAAGCTTTCTTT
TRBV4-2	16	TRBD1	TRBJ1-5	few	CASSHGDRGGNQPQHF	TGTGCCAGCAGCCATGGGGACAGGGGTGGCAATCAGCCCCAGCATTTT
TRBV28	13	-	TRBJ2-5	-	CASNPRGVETQYF	TGTGCCAGCAACCCCAGGGGGGTAGAGACCCAGTACTTC
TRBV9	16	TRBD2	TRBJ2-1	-	CASSIGTSGGDNEQFF	TGTGCCAGCAGCATAGGGACTAGCGGGGGTGACAATGAGCAGTTCTTC
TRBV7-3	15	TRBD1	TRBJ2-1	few	CASSSTRHRGNEQFF	TGTGCCAGCAGCTCCACCCGACACAGGGGAAATGAGCAGTTCTTC
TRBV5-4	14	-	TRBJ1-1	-	CASSVAGRRTEAFF	TGTGCCAGCAGCGTAGCAGGGAGGCGCACTGAAGCTTTCTTT
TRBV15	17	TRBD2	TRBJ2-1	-	CATSRDFPGGLGNEQFF	TGTGCCACCAGCAGAGATTTTCCGGGAGGACTGGGCAATGAGCAGTTCTTC
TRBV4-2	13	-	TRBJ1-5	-	CASSQDSDQPQHF	TGTGCCAGCAGCCAAGATTCGGATCAGCCCCAGCATTTT
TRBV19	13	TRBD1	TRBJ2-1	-	CASTKTGWNEQFF	TGTGCCAGTACAAAGACAGGGTGGAATGAGCAGTTCTTC
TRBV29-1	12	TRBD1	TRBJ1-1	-	CSAGGGNNEAFF	TGCAGCGCAGGGGGGGGCAATAATGAAGCTTTCTTT
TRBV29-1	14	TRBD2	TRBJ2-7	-	CSVGWGGLATEQYF	TGCAGCGTTGGCTGGGGGGGACTAGCGACCGAGCAGTACTTC
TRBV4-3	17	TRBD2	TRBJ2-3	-	CASSEIAGGPGTDTQYF	TGCGCCAGCAGCGAGATAGCGGGAGGGCCTGGCACAGATACGCAGTATTTT
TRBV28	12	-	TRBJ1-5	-	CASSLPSQPQHF	TGTGCCAGCAGTTTGCCGAGTCAGCCCCAGCATTTT